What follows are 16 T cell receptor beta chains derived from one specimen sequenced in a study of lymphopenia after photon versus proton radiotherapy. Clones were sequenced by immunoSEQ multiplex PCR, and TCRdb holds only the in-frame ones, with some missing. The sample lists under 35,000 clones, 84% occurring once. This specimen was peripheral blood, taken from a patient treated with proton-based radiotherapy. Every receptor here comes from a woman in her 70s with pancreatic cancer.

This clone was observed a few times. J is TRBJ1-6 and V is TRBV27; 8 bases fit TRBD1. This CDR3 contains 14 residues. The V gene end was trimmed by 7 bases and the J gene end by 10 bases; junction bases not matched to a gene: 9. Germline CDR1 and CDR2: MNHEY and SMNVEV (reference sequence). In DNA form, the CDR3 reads TGTGCCAGCAATAATCAGGGGGCTCGATCACCCCTCCACTTT. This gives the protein CASNNQGARSPLHF.

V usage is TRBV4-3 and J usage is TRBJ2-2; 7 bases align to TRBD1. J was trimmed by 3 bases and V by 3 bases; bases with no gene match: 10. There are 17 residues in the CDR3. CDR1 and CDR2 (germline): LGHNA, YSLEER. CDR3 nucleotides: TGCGCCAGCAGCCACCCTCCCGGGACAGCTTACACCGGGGAGCTGTTTTTT. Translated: CASSHPPGTAYTGELFF.

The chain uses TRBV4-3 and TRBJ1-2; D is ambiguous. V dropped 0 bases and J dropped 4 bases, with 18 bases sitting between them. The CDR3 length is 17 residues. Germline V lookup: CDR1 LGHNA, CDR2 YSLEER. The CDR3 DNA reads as TGCGCCAGCAGCCAAGAGAAGGCCCCGGACGTGTCCTATGGCTACACCTTC. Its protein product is CASSQEKAPDVSYGYTF.

The chain's CDR3 is CASSVDLASEQFF. The CDR3 DNA sequence: TGTGCCAGCAGCGTAGATTTAGCAAGTGAGCAGTTCTTC. The chain joins TRBV9 to TRBJ2-1; D is ambiguous. The CDR3 runs 13 residues. From germline, CDR1 is SGDLS and CDR2 YYNGEE. V lost 0 bases to trimming and J lost 9 bases, with 10 bases between them.

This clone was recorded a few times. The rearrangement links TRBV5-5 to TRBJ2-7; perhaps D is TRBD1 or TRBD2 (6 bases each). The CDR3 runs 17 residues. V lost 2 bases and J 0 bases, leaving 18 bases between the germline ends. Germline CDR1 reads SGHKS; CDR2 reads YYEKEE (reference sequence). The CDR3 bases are TGTGCCAGCAGCTTACAGTCCTTGCGGGACAACTCCTACGAGCAGTACTTC. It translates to CASSLQSLRDNSYEQYF.

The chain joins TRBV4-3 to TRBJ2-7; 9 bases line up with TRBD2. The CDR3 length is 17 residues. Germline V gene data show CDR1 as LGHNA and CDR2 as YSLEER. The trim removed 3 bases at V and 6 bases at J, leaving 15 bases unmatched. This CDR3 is CASSQRAGGRPSLEQYF. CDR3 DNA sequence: TGCGCCAGCAGCCAGAGGGCGGGGGGGCGTCCGTCCCTCGAGCAGTACTTC.

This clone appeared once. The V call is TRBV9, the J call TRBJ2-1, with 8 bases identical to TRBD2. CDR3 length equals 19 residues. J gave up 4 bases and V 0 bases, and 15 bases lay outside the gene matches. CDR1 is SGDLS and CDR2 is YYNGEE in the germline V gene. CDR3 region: CASSVATWGREGLYNEQFF. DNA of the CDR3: TGTGCCAGCAGCGTAGCTACTTGGGGACGGGAGGGCCTTTACAATGAGCAGTTCTTC.

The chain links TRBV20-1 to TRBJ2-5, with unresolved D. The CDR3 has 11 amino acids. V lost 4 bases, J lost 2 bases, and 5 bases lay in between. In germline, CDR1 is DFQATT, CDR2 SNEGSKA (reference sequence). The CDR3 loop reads CSATSQETQYF. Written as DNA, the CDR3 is TGCAGTGCTACCAGTCAAGAGACCCAGTACTTC.

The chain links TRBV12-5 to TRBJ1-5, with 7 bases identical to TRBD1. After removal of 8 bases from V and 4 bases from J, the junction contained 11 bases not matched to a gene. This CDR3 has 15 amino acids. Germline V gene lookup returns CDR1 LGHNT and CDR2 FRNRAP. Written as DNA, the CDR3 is TGTGCTAGTAGATCCGGGACAGTGGGGAATCAGCCCCAGCATTTT. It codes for CASRSGTVGNQPQHF.

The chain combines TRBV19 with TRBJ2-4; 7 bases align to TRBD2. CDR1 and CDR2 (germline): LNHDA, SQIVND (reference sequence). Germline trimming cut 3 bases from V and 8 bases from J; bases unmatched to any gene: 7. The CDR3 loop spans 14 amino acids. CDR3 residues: CASSIDLGGDIQYF. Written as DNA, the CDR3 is TGTGCCAGTAGTATTGATCTTGGGGGGGACATTCAGTACTTC.

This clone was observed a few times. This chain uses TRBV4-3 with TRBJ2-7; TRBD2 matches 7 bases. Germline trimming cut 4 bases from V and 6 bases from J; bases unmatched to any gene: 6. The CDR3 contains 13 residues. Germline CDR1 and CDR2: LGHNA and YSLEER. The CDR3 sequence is CASSRVAGIEQYF. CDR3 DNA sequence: TGCGCCAGCAGCCGAGTAGCGGGTATCGAGCAGTACTTC.

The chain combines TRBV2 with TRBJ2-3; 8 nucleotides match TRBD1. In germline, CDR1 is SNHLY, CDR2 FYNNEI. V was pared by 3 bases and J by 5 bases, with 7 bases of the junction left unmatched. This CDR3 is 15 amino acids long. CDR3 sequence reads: CASSDRTGQKDTQYF. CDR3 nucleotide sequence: TGTGCCAGCAGTGACAGGACAGGGCAAAAAGATACGCAGTATTTT.

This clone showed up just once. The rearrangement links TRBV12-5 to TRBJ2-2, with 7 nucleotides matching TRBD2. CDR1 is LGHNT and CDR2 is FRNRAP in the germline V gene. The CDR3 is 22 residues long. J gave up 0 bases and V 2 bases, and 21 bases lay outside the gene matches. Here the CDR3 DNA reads TGTGCTAGTGGTTTGCCCGGGGGGAGGGAGAGTAGGGTGTCGTCGAACACCGGGGAGCTGTTTTTT. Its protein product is CASGLPGGRESRVSSNTGELFF.

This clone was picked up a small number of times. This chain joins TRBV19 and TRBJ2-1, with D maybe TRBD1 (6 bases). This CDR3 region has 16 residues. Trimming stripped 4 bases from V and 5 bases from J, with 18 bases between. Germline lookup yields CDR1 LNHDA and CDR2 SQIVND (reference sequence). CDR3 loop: CASSKGMRGKNNEQFF. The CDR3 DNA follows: TGTGCCAGTAGTAAAGGAATGAGGGGGAAGAACAATGAGCAGTTCTTC.

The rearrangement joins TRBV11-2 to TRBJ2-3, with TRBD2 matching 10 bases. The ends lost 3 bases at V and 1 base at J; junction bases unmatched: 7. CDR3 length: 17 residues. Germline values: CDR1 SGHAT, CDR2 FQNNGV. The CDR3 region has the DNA TGTGCCAGCAGCTTCGAGGTAGCGGGAGGCGGCACAGATACGCAGTATTTT. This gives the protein CASSFEVAGGGTDTQYF. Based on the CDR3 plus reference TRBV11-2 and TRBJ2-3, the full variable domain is EAGVAQSPRYKIIEKRQSVAFWCNPISGHATLYWYQQILGQGPKLLIQFQNNGVVDDSQLPKDRFSAERLKGVDSTLKIQPAKLEDSAVYLCASSFEVAGGGTDTQYFGPGTRLTVL.

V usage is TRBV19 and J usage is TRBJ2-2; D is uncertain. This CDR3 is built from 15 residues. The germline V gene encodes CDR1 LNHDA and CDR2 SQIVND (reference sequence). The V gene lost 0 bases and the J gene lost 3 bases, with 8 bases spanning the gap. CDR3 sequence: CASSIDGTYTGELFF. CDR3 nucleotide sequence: TGTGCCAGTAGTATAGACGGCACCTACACCGGGGAGCTGTTTTTT.